The 12 T cell receptor beta chains reported below all come from one sample, sequenced in a study of CD8 T cells in ankylosing spondylitis. TCRdb recomputed calls from the 5' RACE reads with MiXCR, one row per CDR3 protein. Of approximately 220,000 distinct CDR3 sequences listed, 10% to 13% are singletons. Specimen: blood, either unsorted or a sorted T cell fraction (not recorded which). Every receptor here comes from a male donor with ankylosing spondylitis or in good health (not recorded which).

This clonotype has at least ten counts. V usage is TRBV5-1 and J usage is TRBJ2-3; 11 nucleotides line up with TRBD2. This CDR3 contains 16 residues. CDR1 and CDR2 (germline): SGHRS, YFSETQ. V was clipped by 4 bases and J by 6 bases; unmatched bases: 10. Written as DNA, the CDR3 is TGCGCCAGCAGCCCGACTAGCGGGGTTACCGCGGATACGCAGTATTTT. Protein: CASSPTSGVTADTQYF.

This clonotype was counted ten times or more. J is TRBJ2-3 and V is TRBV3-1, with TRBD2 matching 8 bases. V shed 4 bases and J 6 bases; nucleotides not matched to a gene: 12. The CDR3 is 16 amino acids. Looked up from germline, CDR1 is LGHDT and CDR2 is YNNKEL (reference sequence). CDR3 sequence reads: CASSPPGGGILDTQYF. As DNA, the CDR3 is TGTGCCAGCAGCCCCCCGGGCGGGGGGATTCTCGATACGCAGTATTTT.

This clonotype was seen only a few times. This chain links TRBV20-1 with TRBJ1-5; D is undetermined. Trimming removed 0 bases at V and 5 bases at J, with 14 bases between. In germline, CDR1 is DFQATT, CDR2 SNEGSKA (reference sequence). The CDR3 has 15 residues. This chain's CDR3 is CSARDLDQADQPQHF. The CDR3 DNA reads TGCAGTGCTAGAGATCTTGATCAGGCGGATCAGCCCCAGCATTTT.

The V and J genes are TRBV5-1 and TRBJ2-5; 8 bases map to TRBD2. Per the germline V gene, CDR1 is SGHRS and CDR2 is YFSETQ. The CDR3 extends over 16 amino acids. V dropped 3 bases and J dropped 0; count of bases not matched to a gene: 7. The CDR3 spells CASSWRGVADQETQYF. CDR3 nucleotides: TGCGCCAGCAGCTGGCGGGGGGTCGCGGACCAAGAGACCCAGTACTTC.

The chain couples TRBV20-1 to TRBJ2-3; D uncertain. Germline V gene lookup returns CDR1 DFQATT and CDR2 SNEGSKA (reference sequence). The CDR3 totals 15 residues. Trimming stripped 7 bases from V and 0 bases from J, with 17 bases between. CDR3 loop: CSVFPVGISTDTQYF. The CDR3 coding sequence is TGCAGTGTCTTCCCCGTTGGGATTAGCACAGATACGCAGTATTTT.

This clonotype has ten or more counts. The chain carries TRBV29-1 and TRBJ2-2; unclear D gene. The CDR3 contains 11 residues. Germline CDR1 and CDR2: SQVTM and ANQGSEA. The germline V and J ends were trimmed by 1 base and 7 bases, with 4 bases remaining between them. In DNA, the CDR3 is TGCAGCGTTGAAGTTGGCGGGGAGCTGTTTTTT. Amino acid sequence: CSVEVGGELFF.

This clonotype was seen repeatedly, ten times or more. The chain employs TRBV5-1 and TRBJ1-2, with D possibly TRBD1 on 6 matching bases. V gave up 1 base and J gave up 7 bases, with 11 bases separating them. This CDR3 region has 13 residues. Germline CDR1 SGHRS, CDR2 YFSETQ. CDR3 amino acids: CASSLTGSRGYTF. The CDR3 DNA follows: TGCGCCAGCAGCTTGACAGGGTCTCGTGGCTACACCTTC.

This clonotype appeared many times. J is TRBJ2-3 and V is TRBV5-1; D is unresolved. From germline, CDR1 is SGHRS and CDR2 YFSETQ. The germline V and J ends were trimmed by 0 bases and 2 bases, with 10 bases remaining between them. This CDR3 contains 15 residues. Here the CDR3 reads CASSLVAGTTDTQYF. CDR3 sequence (DNA): TGCGCCAGCAGCTTGGTCGCAGGAACCACAGATACGCAGTATTTT.

This clonotype was seen repeatedly, ten times or more. The chain joins TRBV3-2 to TRBJ1-2; the D call TRBD1 from the table was never checked on the DNA. TRBV3-2 is a documented pseudogene. The CDR3 is 19 amino acids. CDR3: CASSQGGSWLGIGGEGYTF. CDR3 in DNA: TGTGCCAGCAGCCAAGGGGGCTCTTGGCTGGGTATCGGTGGGGAAGGCTACACCTTC.

This clonotype was picked up many times. The chain links TRBV27 to TRBJ2-3; no definite D call. Germline CDR1 is MNHEY and CDR2 is SMNVEV (reference sequence). V was cut by 0 bases and J by 1 base, with 8 bases left in between. CDR3 length equals 15 residues. The CDR3 loop is CASSLSGRGTDTQYF. As DNA, the CDR3 is TGTGCCAGCAGTTTATCCGGCCGAGGCACAGATACGCAGTATTTT.

This clonotype was recorded at least ten times. The chain recombines TRBV12-3 or TRBV12-4 with TRBJ1-5, with D tentatively TRBD1 (5 bases). The ends were cut back, 6 bases at V and 5 bases at J, with 17 bases in the middle. This CDR3 has 15 residues. The CDR3 here is CASRKTDLLDQPQHF. The DNA for the CDR3 is TGTGCCAGCAGAAAGACAGACCTACTTGATCAGCCCCAGCATTTT.

This sequence joins TRBV3-1 and TRBJ2-5; 11 nucleotides agree with TRBD2. V trimming: 4 bases; J trimming: 6 bases; junction bases outside the gene matches: 13. Germline V CDR1 and CDR2: LGHDT, YNNKEL (reference sequence). This CDR3 is 17 amino acids long. The CDR3 region has the DNA TGTGCCAGCAGCCCACCCAGACTAGCGGGGTCCAGTCAGACCCAGTACTTC. Translated, it gives CASSPPRLAGSSQTQYF.